One and the same sample provided the 14 T cell receptor beta chains below, sequenced in a study of blood T cell repertoires in COVID-19. Using immunoSEQ multiplex PCR, the repertoire was profiled, and TCRdb retains in-frame clones only, with some absent. The table includes 150,000 or so clones, roughly 80% detected once. Sequencing input: PBMCs or T cells enriched from blood (not recorded which). These receptors originate from a woman in her thirties or forties with acute COVID-19.

The rearrangement joins TRBV4-1 to TRBJ2-1; 12 nucleotides line up with TRBD2. Germline V gives CDR1 MGHRA, CDR2 YSYEKL. The CDR3 has 15 residues. After removal of 4 bases from V and 9 bases from J, the junction contained 7 bases not matched to a gene. The CDR3 region is CASSPRLAGEGEQFF. Here the CDR3 DNA reads TGCGCCAGCAGCCCGAGACTAGCGGGAGAAGGTGAGCAGTTCTTC.

This chain connects TRBV6-5 to TRBJ2-3; the D gene is possibly TRBD2 (5 bases). The length of the CDR3 is 15 residues. V was trimmed by 5 bases and J by 2 bases, leaving 14 bases between them. In germline, CDR1 is MNHEY, CDR2 SVGAGI. The CDR3 sequence: CASSKTTTFTDTQYF. The DNA for the CDR3 is TGTGCCAGCAGTAAGACTACCACCTTCACAGATACGCAGTATTTT.

The V and J genes are TRBV18 and TRBJ1-3, with TRBD1 as a possible D gene (6 bases). Between the trimmed V and J ends, which lost 6 bases and 2 bases, there was a span of 8 bases. Germline V gene data show CDR1 as KGHSH and CDR2 as LQKENI. The CDR3 spans 13 residues. CDR3 nucleotides: TGTGCCAGCTCTACAGGGACTGGAAACACCATATATTTT. This sequence encodes CASSTGTGNTIYF.

The chain links TRBV6-6 to TRBJ1-2, with D possibly being TRBD1 (6 bases). V was trimmed by 7 bases and J by 9 bases, leaving 18 bases between them. The CDR3 consists of 13 residues. CDR1 and CDR2 (germline): MNHNY, SVGAGI (reference sequence). The CDR3 sequence is CASKTRDTTRYTF. In nucleotides, the CDR3 is TGTGCCAGCAAGACCCGGGACACCACCCGCTACACCTTC.

This clone was detected only once. The chain uses TRBV6-1 and TRBJ1-2; perhaps TRBD1 as D (6 bases). The V end lost 6 bases, the J end lost 2 bases, and 10 bases lay between the germline ends. The CDR3 runs to 13 residues. Looked up from germline, CDR1 is MNHNS and CDR2 is SASEGT. CDR3 sequence: CASSNRANYGYTF. The CDR3 nucleotides are TGTGCCAGCAGCAACAGGGCAAACTATGGCTACACCTTC.

Only a few counts were recorded for this clone. The J gene is TRBJ2-1, the V gene TRBV19, with TRBD2 matching over 8 bases. This CDR3 spans 15 amino acids. The germline gives CDR1 LNHDA, CDR2 SQIVND (reference sequence). V was pared by 1 base and J by 5 bases, with 4 bases of the junction left unmatched. The CDR3 reads CASSIAGGYHNEQFF. The DNA for the CDR3 is TGTGCCAGTAGTATAGCGGGAGGGTACCACAATGAGCAGTTCTTC.

This clone came up once. This rearrangement joins TRBV27 to TRBJ2-3, with 9 nucleotides matching TRBD2. Trimming took 3 bases from V and 2 from J; bases not matched to a gene: 12. Germline V CDR1 and CDR2: MNHEY, SMNVEV (reference sequence). The CDR3 is 18 residues long. Here the CDR3 DNA reads TGTGCCAGCAGTTTTGTGCTTGGCGGGAGGGCCATCACAGATACGCAGTATTTT. This sequence encodes CASSFVLGGRAITDTQYF.

This chain joins TRBV29-1 and TRBJ2-4, with D perhaps matching TRBD1 (6 bases). CDR3 length equals 13 residues. V was clipped by 6 bases and J by 3 bases, with 12 bases between them. The germline V gene has CDR1 SQVTM and CDR2 ANQGSEA. CDR3 DNA: TGCAGCGTCGCAGGGGCGGGCAAAAACATTCAGTACTTC. This gives the protein CSVAGAGKNIQYF.

The J gene is TRBJ1-5, the V gene TRBV19, with TRBD1 matching over 7 bases. The V and J ends lost 8 bases and 2 bases, in that order; junction bases with no gene match: 6. This CDR3 has 14 amino acids. The germline gives CDR1 LNHDA, CDR2 SQIVND (reference sequence). The CDR3 spells CASRAGTGNQPQHF. Written as DNA, the CDR3 is TGTGCCAGTCGAGCCGGGACAGGCAATCAGCCCCAGCATTTT.

The chain links TRBV28 to TRBJ1-3, with TRBD1 as a possible D gene (5 bases). The CDR3 length is 15 residues. The germline V gene encodes CDR1 MDHEN and CDR2 SYDVKM. V gave up 3 bases and J gave up 2 bases, with 11 bases separating them. This CDR3 reads CASSFGGATGNTIYF. Here the CDR3 DNA reads TGTGCCAGCAGTTTCGGAGGGGCCACTGGAAACACCATATATTTT.

The gene calls are TRBV2 and TRBJ2-3; TRBD2 agrees at 9 bases. Germline CDR1 SNHLY, CDR2 FYNNEI. V lost 6 bases to trimming and J lost 4 bases; unmatched junction nucleotides: 5. There are 14 residues in the CDR3. The CDR3 DNA reads as TGTGCCAGCAGCATAGCGGGAGCTTCAGATACGCAGTATTTT. Translating it yields CASSIAGASDTQYF.

The chain uses TRBV18 and TRBJ2-3; 11 positions agree with TRBD2. Germline CDR1 is KGHSH and CDR2 is LQKENI. CDR3 length: 15 amino acids. The junction had 6 bases not matched to a gene; V was cut back by 6 bases and J by 4 bases. CDR3 DNA sequence: TGTGCCAGCTCGCTGACTAGCGGGAACCCAGATACGCAGTATTTT. Amino acids: CASSLTSGNPDTQYF.

This chain joins TRBV5-1 and TRBJ2-7; D ambiguous. The CDR3 contains 13 residues. The V end was cut by 2 bases, the J end by 4 bases, with 10 bases between. Germline V gene lookup returns CDR1 SGHRS and CDR2 YFSETQ. The DNA of the CDR3 is TGCGCCAGCAGCTTTGAATCGGGTTACGAGCAGTACTTC. The encoded protein is CASSFESGYEQYF.

This clone was found a few times. This chain uses TRBV7-2 with TRBJ2-5, with D maybe TRBD1 (6 bases). Per germline, CDR1 SGHTA and CDR2 FQGNSA. The CDR3 consists of 15 residues. Trimming took 0 bases from V and 4 from J, leaving 12 bases between them. The CDR3 is CASSLAGASGETQYF. The CDR3 DNA is TGTGCCAGCAGCTTAGCGGGGGCCTCGGGAGAGACCCAGTACTTC.